This T cell receptor (beta chain) was sequenced for a study of beta chain features in type 1 diabetes. Findings and caveats of the study: Type 1 diabetes patients had moderately but significantly shorter TCRB CDR3s in all four CD4+ subsets.

Isolated RNA was reverse transcribed in full, so expressed TCRB transcripts were sequenced. Sequencing used immunoSEQ multiplex PCR; TCRdb keeps in-frame clones, though not all of them. The sample contains about 170,000 clones, 7.8% of which appear only once. Trimming took 5 bases from V and 2 from J; bases not matched to a gene: 16. Germline CDR1 is KGHSH and CDR2 is LQKENI. The CDR3 loop spans 19 amino acids. Remarks on this clone: What it binds is not known.

The TCR was taken from a woman between 40 and 50 years old with type 1 diabetes. The sample consisted of central memory CD4+ T cells from blood. J is TRBJ1-4 and V is TRBV18; 8 bases are shared with TRBD1. The CDR3 DNA reads TGTGCCAGCTCAGGAATGAGGACAGGGAGTGGAATCACTAATGAAAAACTGTTTTTT. Translating it yields CASSGMRTGSGITNEKLFF.